This TCR beta chain stems from a study of blood T cell repertoires in COVID-19. Sequencing was performed with immunoSEQ multiplex PCR; in TCRdb, only in-frame clones are kept and a portion is missing. Altogether 300,000 or so clones are present, approximately 87% being singletons, with the ten largest covering under 3%. Germline V lookup: CDR1 MDHEN, CDR2 SYDVKM. CDR3 length: 17 residues. After removal of 3 bases from V and 0 bases from J, the junction contained 9 bases not matched to a gene. Sequenced material: peripheral blood. V and J are TRBV28 and TRBJ1-1, with 8 bases that match TRBD1. This TCR was sampled from a woman in her 30s with COVID-19, enrolled during active disease. CDR3 DNA: TGTGCCAGCAGTTTTCATACAGGGGGTGCGATGAACACTGAAGCTTTCTTT. Residues: CASSFHTGGAMNTEAFF.